The next 2 T cell receptor beta chains were all read from a single sample in a study of T cells in women clearing cervical HPV infection. Here immunoSEQ multiplex PCR was the method, and the copy in TCRdb shows in-frame clones only, minus some. This sample's table has 42,000 or so clones. Sequencing was performed on blood buffy coat. The receptor source for this set is a woman aged 18 to 75 with a cervical HPV16 infection that either progressed to CIN3+ or cleared (not recorded which).

Worth noting for this clone: The CDR3 end lies 3 residues beyond the end of the read and is filled in from the germline J gene. The V gene is TRBV19, the J gene TRBJ2-1; TRBD2 matches at 10 bases. CDR3 size: 17 residues. The germline V gene encodes CDR1 LNHDA and CDR2 SQIVND (reference sequence). J gave up 9 bases and V 5 bases, and 16 bases lay outside the gene matches. The DNA read from the CDR3 is TGTGCCAGTAGTTCAACTTCTCTAGCGGGGGTCAGTCGTGAG. Encoded protein: CASSSTSLAGVSRE. The full CDR3 protein reads CASSSTSLAGVSREQFF.

A note on this clone: The CDR3 goes on 3 residues after the read ends, and that part is filled in from the germline J gene. V is TRBV20-1 and J is TRBJ2-3, with D possibly matching TRBD2 (5 bases). This CDR3 has 15 residues. In germline, CDR1 is DFQATT, CDR2 SNEGSKA (reference sequence). Trimming removed 3 bases at V and 2 bases at J, with 15 bases between. The CDR3 loop is CSASMPQRNTDTQYF. The CDR3 DNA, read in part, is TGCAGTGCTAGTATGCCACAGCGGAACACAGATACG.